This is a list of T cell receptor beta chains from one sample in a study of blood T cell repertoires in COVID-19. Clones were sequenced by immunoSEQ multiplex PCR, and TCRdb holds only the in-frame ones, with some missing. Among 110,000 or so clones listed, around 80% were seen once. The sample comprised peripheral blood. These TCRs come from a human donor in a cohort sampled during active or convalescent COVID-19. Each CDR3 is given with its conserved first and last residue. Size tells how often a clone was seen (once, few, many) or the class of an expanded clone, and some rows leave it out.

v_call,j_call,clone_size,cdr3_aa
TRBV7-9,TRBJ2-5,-,CASSSQAWTQYF
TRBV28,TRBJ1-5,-,CASSLVGGNQPQHF
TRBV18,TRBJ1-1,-,CASSPRQKGVTEAFF
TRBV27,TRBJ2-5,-,CASSLYQRGIQETQYF
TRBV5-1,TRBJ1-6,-,CASSLGQNNSPLHF
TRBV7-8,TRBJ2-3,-,CASSAKRARTDTQYF
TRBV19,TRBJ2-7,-,CASSPSTGYYEQYF
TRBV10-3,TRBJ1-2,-,CAISPTGDNGYTF
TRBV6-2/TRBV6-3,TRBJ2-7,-,CASSYSKSSPFYEQYF
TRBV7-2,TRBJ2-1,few,CASSQDRAYNEQFF
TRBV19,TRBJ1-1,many,CASKDYRKNTEAFF
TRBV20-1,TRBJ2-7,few,CSASRPVGTGISYEQYF
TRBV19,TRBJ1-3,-,CASRPPGGSGNTIYF
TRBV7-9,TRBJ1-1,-,CASSLRTGGAFF
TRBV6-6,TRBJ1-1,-,CASSYSRGAGTEAFF
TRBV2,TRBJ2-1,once,CASKNGRGGNEQFF
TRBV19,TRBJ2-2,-,CASSIGTLNTGELFF
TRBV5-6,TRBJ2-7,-,CASSLWTSGSSYEQYF
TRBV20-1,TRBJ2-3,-,CSASRGGRAGSDTQYF
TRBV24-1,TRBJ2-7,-,CATSSRGQGSYEQYF
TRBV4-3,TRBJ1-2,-,CASSQELAGGSSSYGYTF
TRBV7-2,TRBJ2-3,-,CASSLKYGLAGGTDTQYF
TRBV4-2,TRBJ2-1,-,CASSPFRGGERYNEQFF
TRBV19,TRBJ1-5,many,CASSIDGDPQPQHF
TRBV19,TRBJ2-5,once,CASSVPSPSRGETQYF
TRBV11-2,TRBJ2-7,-,CASSSSRQVRSYEQYF
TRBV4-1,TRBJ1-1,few,CASSQVPGERTEAFF
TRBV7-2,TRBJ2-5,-,CASSLGGLAGGETQYF
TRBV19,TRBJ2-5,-,CASSISGLAEETQYF
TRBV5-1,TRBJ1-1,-,CASSTDGSRGGEAFF
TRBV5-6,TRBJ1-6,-,CASNRDRGNPPLHF
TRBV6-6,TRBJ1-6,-,CASRKTTGLTYSPLHF
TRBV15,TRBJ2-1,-,CATSRDTRAPLGEQFF
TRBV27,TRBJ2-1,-,CASSLLAGVVNEQFF
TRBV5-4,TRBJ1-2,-,CASSFDYGYTF
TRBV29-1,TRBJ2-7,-,CSVDTGGLVEQYF
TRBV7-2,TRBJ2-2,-,CASSLVGPSGNTGELFF
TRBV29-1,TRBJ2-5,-,CSVDRHSEGSLETQYF
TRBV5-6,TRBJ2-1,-,CASSLVQVNEQFF